This T cell receptor (beta chain) was captured in a study of blood T cells in healthy people across ages. Overall study: The capture of about one barcoded beta molecule per two T cells was achieved by template switching.

Study results and caveats: Older individuals had lower TCR beta diversity per million T cells (the decline was roughly linear).

As concerns this clonotype: The antigen is unknown. A clone one base away is much larger, so this may be a read error.

Primers used in a second PCR of about 6 to 11 cycles were a sample-barcoded 5' primer and a J-beta primer mix. Each CDR3 protein is one row after TCRdb ran MiXCR on the 5' RACE reads. The sample contains more than 800,000 distinct CDR3 sequences, around 26% of which appear only once. V was trimmed by 7 bases and J by 0 bases, leaving 10 bases between them. CDR3 size: 13 residues. CDR1 and CDR2 (germline): SQVTM, ANQGSEA. The source material was blood. J is TRBJ1-5 and V is TRBV29-1; D gene uncertain. The receptor was derived from a woman aged 80 or over in good health. CDR3 in amino acids: CSAVEHSNQPQHF. CDR3 bases: TGCAGCGCGGTAGAGCATAGCAATCAGCCCCAGCATTTT. The entire variable domain, with the rest obtained from reference TRBV29-1 and TRBJ1-5, is as follows: SAVISQKPSRDICQRGTSLTIQCQVDSQVTMMFWYRQQPGQSLTLIATANQGSEATYESGFVIDKFPISRPNLTFSTLTVSNMSPEDSSIYLCSAVEHSNQPQHFGDGTRLSIL.